Following are 18 T cell receptor beta chains from one sample sequenced in a study of technical replicates of blood from several donors. Sequencing was performed with immunoSEQ multiplex PCR; in TCRdb, only in-frame clones are kept and a portion is missing. Here the sample spans roughly 80,000 clones, about 91% being singletons. Source material: T cells isolated from PBMCs. The receptors derive from a human donor in good health.

The chain employs TRBV28 and TRBJ1-3; the match to TRBD1 covers 8 bases. CDR1 MDHEN and CDR2 SYDVKM come from the germline V gene. CDR3 length equals 16 residues. V shed 5 bases, J shed 2 bases, and the junction held 8 bases outside the gene matches. The CDR3 DNA reads as TGTGCCAGCAGTCCCGTTCAGGGGGCACCTGGAAACACCATATATTTT. Protein: CASSPVQGAPGNTIYF.

The chain employs TRBV5-4 and TRBJ2-5; 7 bases are a match to TRBD1. Looked up from germline, CDR1 is SGHNT and CDR2 is YYREEE (reference sequence). This CDR3 contains 14 residues. V lost 2 bases to trimming and J lost 2 bases; unmatched junction nucleotides: 3. CDR3 protein: CASSFRQGQETQYF. The CDR3 DNA sequence: TGTGCCAGCAGCTTCAGACAGGGTCAAGAGACCCAGTACTTC.

This sequence joins TRBV4-3 and TRBJ1-5, with D unresolved. Trimming shortened V by 1 base and J by 6 bases, and 10 bases separated the two germline ends. The CDR3 is made up of 14 amino acids. Germline CDR1 reads LGHNA; CDR2 reads YSLEER. The DNA of the CDR3 is TGCGCCAGCAGCCAAGTCATCCGGGGTCAGCCCCAGCATTTT. Protein sequence: CASSQVIRGQPQHF.

The CDR3, as DNA: TGTGCCAGCTCACAGGGGATACAAGAGACCCAGTACTTC. Protein: CASSQGIQETQYF. The chain is built from TRBV18 and TRBJ2-5; D perhaps matches TRBD1 (5 bases). V was pared by 4 bases and J by 2 bases, with 8 bases between. Per the germline V gene, CDR1 is KGHSH and CDR2 is LQKENI. This CDR3 contains 13 residues. The whole variable domain, filled in from reference TRBV18 and TRBJ2-5, reads NAGVMQNPRHLVRRRGQEARLRCSPMKGHSHVYWYRQLPEEGLKFMVYLQKENIIDESGMPKERFSAEFPKEGPSILRIQQVVRGDSAAYFCASSQGIQETQYFGPGTRLLVL.

The V and J genes are TRBV6-5 and TRBJ2-7; D is unresolved. Germline V gene lookup returns CDR1 MNHEY and CDR2 SVGAGI. V was pared by 6 bases and J by 11 bases, with 20 bases between. The CDR3 runs to 13 residues. The CDR3 is CASRPPDLAEEYF. The CDR3 DNA follows: TGTGCCAGCAGGCCCCCCGATTTAGCCGAAGAGTACTTC.

This clone has just a few counts. The chain employs TRBV27 and TRBJ1-5; D might be TRBD1 (6 bases). The CDR3 has 13 amino acids. V was pared by 5 bases and J by 7 bases, with 12 bases between. The germline CDR1 and CDR2 sequences are MNHEY and SMNVEV (reference sequence). CDR3 nucleotide sequence: TGTGCCAGCAGTGGGGCAGGGGAACAGCCCCAGCATTTT. Encoded protein: CASSGAGEQPQHF.

Notes on this clone: A read error may produce the germline difference seen at one junction end. The chain uses TRBV7-3 and TRBJ1-5; D is possibly TRBD1 (5 bases). Germline CDR1 is SGHTA and CDR2 is FQGTGA. This CDR3 contains 15 residues. CDR3 DNA: TGTGCCAGCAGATTAAGACAGAATAGCAATCAGCCCCAGCATTTT. Its protein product is CASRLRQNSNQPQHF.

V and J are TRBV9 and TRBJ2-1, with TRBD2 matching 15 bases. Trimming at V came to 4 bases and at J to 7 bases, leaving 9 bases not matched to a gene. CDR1 SGDLS and CDR2 YYNGEE come from the germline V gene. The CDR3 has 17 residues. The CDR3 protein is CASSLNTGLAGGNEQFF. The CDR3 DNA sequence: TGTGCCAGCAGCTTAAATACGGGACTAGCGGGAGGTAATGAGCAGTTCTTC. The whole variable domain, filled in from reference TRBV9 and TRBJ2-1, reads DSGVTQTPKHLITATGQRVTLRCSPRSGDLSVYWYQQSLDQGLQFLIQYYNGEERAKGNILERFSAQQFPDLHSELNLSSLELGDSALYFCASSLNTGLAGGNEQFFGPGTRLTVL.

The chain couples TRBV30 to TRBJ1-4, with 11 bases fitting TRBD1. CDR3 length equals 12 residues. Per germline, CDR1 GTSNPN and CDR2 SVGIG (reference sequence). After removal of 3 bases from V and 9 bases from J, the junction contained 0 bases not matched to a gene. CDR3 DNA sequence: TGTGCCTGGAGGGACAGGGGGCAAAAACTGTTTTTT. Translating gives CAWRDRGQKLFF.

CDR3 nucleotides: TGTGCCAGCAGGGCGACTACGACTTACTACAATGAGCAGTTCTTC. Translating gives CASRATTTYYNEQFF. The rearrangement uses TRBV2 and TRBJ2-1; D possibly corresponds to TRBD2 (5 bases). Trimming cost V 6 bases and J 3 bases, with 15 bases left between them. Per germline, CDR1 SNHLY and CDR2 FYNNEI. This CDR3 comprises 15 residues.

This chain uses TRBV15 with TRBJ2-1; D possibly corresponds to TRBD2 (6 bases). The V and J ends lost 3 bases and 6 bases respectively, with 18 bases between them. CDR1 is LNHNV and CDR2 is YYDKDF in the germline V gene (reference sequence). This CDR3 comprises 16 residues. The chain's CDR3 is CATSSPGGVYGNEQFF. The CDR3 DNA reads as TGTGCCACCAGCAGCCCTGGCGGGGTATATGGCAATGAGCAGTTCTTC.

The CDR3 bases are TGTGCCTGGAATATGGGCCTCGGCAATCAGCCCCAGCATTTT. Translating it yields CAWNMGLGNQPQHF. The chain links TRBV30 to TRBJ1-5, with no clear D. Per the germline V gene, CDR1 is GTSNPN and CDR2 is SVGIG (reference sequence). This CDR3 contains 14 residues. Trimming cost V 4 bases and J 2 bases, with 12 bases left between them.

The gene calls are TRBV9 and TRBJ1-5; D not resolved. This CDR3 contains 14 residues. Trimming removed 4 bases at V and 2 bases at J, with 10 bases between. The germline V gene encodes CDR1 SGDLS and CDR2 YYNGEE. The CDR3 region has the DNA TGTGCCAGCAGCTCCTTGGCGGGCAATCAGCCCCAGCATTTT. Its protein product is CASSSLAGNQPQHF.

The CDR3 region has the DNA TGTGCCAGCAGCTTAGACGGGGACACTGAAGCTTTCTTT. It is translated as CASSLDGDTEAFF. The V gene is TRBV13, the J gene TRBJ1-1, with D unresolved. Trimming took 1 base from V and 3 from J, leaving 6 bases between them. This CDR3 comprises 13 residues. CDR1 PRHDT and CDR2 FYEKMQ come from the germline V gene (reference sequence).

The rearrangement joins TRBV29-1 to TRBJ1-1; TRBD1 might be the D (6 bases). There are 11 residues in the CDR3. Trimming cost V 8 bases and J 4 bases, with 11 bases left between them. Looked up from germline, CDR1 is SQVTM and CDR2 is ANQGSEA. The CDR3 DNA reads TGCAGCACTAACAGGGCCACTGAAGCTTTCTTT. Protein product: CSTNRATEAFF.

The CDR3 bases are TGTGCCAGCAGTACCTCGGGAGGGGTGAACACCGGGGAGCTGTTTTTT. Its translation is CASSTSGGVNTGELFF. This chain connects TRBV7-8 to TRBJ2-2, with 8 bases that match TRBD2. Germline V gives CDR1 SGHVS, CDR2 FQNEAQ. The CDR3 sequence is 16 residues long. The V segment lost 6 bases and the J segment 1 base; nucleotides outside the gene matches: 7.

This clone was observed once. The chain recombines TRBV9 with TRBJ2-4; possibly TRBD1 for D (5 bases). With 4 bases removed from V and 0 bases from J, the gap between germline ends came to 11 bases. There are 15 residues in the CDR3. Per germline, CDR1 SGDLS and CDR2 YYNGEE. The CDR3 loop reads CASSHLRVAKNIQYF. The CDR3 nucleotides are TGTGCCAGCAGCCACCTCAGGGTAGCCAAAAACATTCAGTACTTC.

The chain's CDR3 is CASRSQGPIGYTF. The CDR3 DNA reads TGTGCCAGCAGATCACAGGGCCCTATTGGCTACACCTTC. The chain joins TRBV28 to TRBJ1-2, with D perhaps matching TRBD1 (6 bases). The V and J ends lost 6 bases and 7 bases respectively, with 15 bases between them. CDR3 length: 13 residues. Germline CDR1 MDHEN, CDR2 SYDVKM.